The source of this T cell receptor (beta chain) is a study of naive and memory T cell subsets. Study-wide findings and caveats: TCR transcript changes with activation or differentiation may affect this RNA method.

TCR cDNA received a 3' ligated oligonucleotide that carried a UMI. Whole-blood samples were more than 2 ml of peripheral blood from healthy adult volunteers. Reverse transcription used DNase-treated unsorted total RNA, aiming for roughly 1 to 1000 ng. Ligated cDNA underwent four rounds of PCR with nested alpha and beta constant region primers and SP2. For blood and skin samples, reverse transcription used TCR alpha and beta constant primers. TCRdb called the 5' RACE reads again in MiXCR, with one record for every CDR3 protein. The repertoire consists of more than 45,000 distinct CDR3 sequences, with 7.2% occurring once and the leading ten covering almost 10%. In the case of this clonotype: Its specificity is not known.

This TCR derives from a male donor in good health.

In DNA form, the CDR3 reads TGTGCCAGTGGCCCGGGATTAGATGAGCAGTTCTTC. It translates to CASGPGLDEQFF. The chain recombines TRBV6-6 with TRBJ2-1; tentative D call: TRBD2 (5 bases). The V gene's germline CDR1 is MNHNY and CDR2 SVGAGI (reference sequence). The CDR3 runs to 12 residues. The germline V and J ends were trimmed by 9 bases and 8 bases, with 14 bases remaining between them.